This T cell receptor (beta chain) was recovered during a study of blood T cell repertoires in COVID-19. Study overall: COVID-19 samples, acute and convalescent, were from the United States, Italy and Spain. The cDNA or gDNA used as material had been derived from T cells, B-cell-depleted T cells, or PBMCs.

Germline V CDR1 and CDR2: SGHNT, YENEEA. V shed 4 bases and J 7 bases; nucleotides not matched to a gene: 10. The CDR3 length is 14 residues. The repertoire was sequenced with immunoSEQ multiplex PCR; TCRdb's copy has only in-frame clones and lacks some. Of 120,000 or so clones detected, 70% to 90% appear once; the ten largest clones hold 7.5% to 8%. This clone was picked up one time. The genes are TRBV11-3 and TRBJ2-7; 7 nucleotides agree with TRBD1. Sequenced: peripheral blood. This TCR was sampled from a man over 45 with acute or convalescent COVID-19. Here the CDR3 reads CASSSWDSQREQYF. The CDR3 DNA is TGTGCCAGCAGCTCTTGGGACAGCCAGAGGGAGCAGTACTTC.